The present entry profiles one TCR beta chain with its context. The antigen remains undetermined. This sample is part of a study of monozygotic twins with inflammatory bowel disease. The CDR3 loop spans 16 amino acids. Germline V CDR1 and CDR2: LGHNA, YSLEER. There were roughly 3,200 ng of total RNA used for each TCR library. TCRdb re-called the 5' RACE reads; every CDR3 protein appears as one record, without DNA. This sample contains approximately 400,000 distinct CDR3 sequences. With no T cell sorting beforehand, total RNA was isolated from whole blood. General study points: Neither one strong signal nor one clonotype associated with IBD was supported. TCRbeta inverse Simpson diversity was decreased in IBD patients versus healthy co-twins.

What was sequenced was blood. The genes are TRBV4-3 and TRBJ2-4. This sequence was found in a human donor with ulcerative colitis or Crohn's disease, or a healthy co-twin of an affected twin (not recorded which). The CDR3: CASSQEMGIAKNIQYF.